A single sample is the source of the 27 T cell receptor beta chains below, sequenced in a study of blood T cell repertoires in COVID-19. Produced via immunoSEQ multiplex PCR; TCRdb's table is partial and in-frame only. The repertoire includes 200,000 to 250,000 clones, roughly 90% of them detected once, and less than 3.5% sits in the top ten. The specimen sequenced was peripheral blood. These receptors were taken from a woman aged 60-70 years with acute or convalescent COVID-19.

This chain connects TRBV12-3 or TRBV12-4 to TRBJ1-1; the D gene is possibly TRBD1 (6 bases). The CDR3 spans 13 residues. The V end lost 5 bases, the J end lost 1 base, and 8 bases lay between the germline ends. For the CDR3, the DNA is TGTGCCAGCAGTATGACAGGGAACACTGAAGCTTTCTTT. Protein product: CASSMTGNTEAFF.

J is TRBJ1-1 and V is TRBV3-1 (or the pseudogene TRBV3-2), with 9 bases that match TRBD1. Trimming cost V 4 bases and J 3 bases; bases outside gene matches: 6. The CDR3 extends over 15 amino acids. The V gene's germline CDR1 is LGHDT and CDR2 YNNKEL (reference sequence). The CDR3 loop reads CASSLGQGRDTEAFF. The CDR3 DNA reads as TGTGCCAGCAGCCTAGGACAGGGGCGGGACACTGAAGCTTTCTTT.

This chain joins TRBV4-3 and TRBJ2-7, with D unclear. This CDR3 spans 15 amino acids. Trimming left V 1 base short and J 0 bases short, with 10 bases between. CDR1 and CDR2 (germline): LGHNA, YSLEER. The CDR3 DNA follows: TGCGCCAGCAGCCAAGTCCACAGAAGCTCCTACGAGCAGTACTTC. Its translation is CASSQVHRSSYEQYF.

V usage is TRBV10-2 and J usage is TRBJ1-1; D possibly corresponds to TRBD1 (5 bases). The CDR3 extends over 12 amino acids. Germline loops: CDR1 WSHSY, CDR2 SAAADI. The V and J ends lost 6 bases and 3 bases respectively, with 8 bases between them. CDR3 bases: TGCGCCAGCAGCCGGGGGGACACTGAAGCTTTCTTT. Protein sequence: CASSRGDTEAFF.

This clone has only one observation. The chain is built from TRBV27 and TRBJ1-4; TRBD1 matches 7 bases. CDR3 length: 15 amino acids. With V trimmed by 2 bases and J by 8 bases, 8 bases remained unmatched. Germline CDR1 MNHEY, CDR2 SMNVEV (reference sequence). CDR3 coding DNA: TGTGCCAGCAGTTTAAAGGGGGCCGGCCTCGAAAAACTGTTTTTT. Translated, it gives CASSLKGAGLEKLFF.

The chain employs TRBV11-2 and TRBJ2-3; possibly TRBD1 for D (6 bases). The CDR3 has 15 amino acids. Trimming stripped 5 bases from V and 3 bases from J, with 15 bases between. The germline V gene has CDR1 SGHAT and CDR2 FQNNGV. DNA for the CDR3: TGTGCCAGCAGCATCGGGACACCTGGGACAGATACGCAGTATTTT. Translated, it gives CASSIGTPGTDTQYF. The variable domain in full, with the rest retrieved from reference TRBV11-2 and TRBJ2-3, is EAGVAQSPRYKIIEKRQSVAFWCNPISGHATLYWYQQILGQGPKLLIQFQNNGVVDDSQLPKDRFSAERLKGVDSTLKIQPAKLEDSAVYLCASSIGTPGTDTQYFGPGTRLTVL.

The V and J genes are TRBV6-5 and TRBJ1-6; D is undetermined. The V end was cut by 6 bases, the J end by 10 bases, with 19 bases between. In germline, CDR1 is MNHEY, CDR2 SVGAGI. This CDR3 contains 15 residues. This chain's CDR3 is CASRVPLHPRSPLHF. The CDR3 DNA reads as TGTGCCAGCAGGGTCCCCCTCCACCCCCGGTCACCCCTCCACTTT.

V gene TRBV4-2 combines with J gene TRBJ1-5; 8 bases are a match to TRBD1. The germline V gene has CDR1 LGHNA and CDR2 YNFKEQ. The V segment lost 1 base and the J segment 1 base; nucleotides outside the gene matches: 9. The CDR3 length is 18 residues. Here the CDR3 DNA reads TGTGCCAGCAGCCAAGGGTTAACAGGGGGTGAGAGCAATCAGCCCCAGCATTTT. Its translation: CASSQGLTGGESNQPQHF.

The chain recombines TRBV4-3 with TRBJ2-4; TRBD2 matches at 7 bases. V was pared by 0 bases and J by 1 base, with 12 bases of the junction left unmatched. The CDR3 runs to 19 residues. CDR1 LGHNA and CDR2 YSLEER come from the germline V gene. The CDR3 DNA sequence: TGCGCCAGCAGCCAAGATATAAACAGTCCGACTAGCGCCAAAAACATTCAGTACTTC. Translation gives CASSQDINSPTSAKNIQYF.

This chain uses TRBV7-2 with TRBJ2-1; D might be TRBD1 (5 bases). The V gene's germline CDR1 is SGHTA and CDR2 FQGNSA. CDR3 length: 14 residues. The germline V and J ends were trimmed by 1 base and 6 bases, with 10 bases remaining between them. The CDR3 sequence: CASSLGHDSNEQFF. In DNA form, the CDR3 reads TGTGCCAGCAGCTTAGGACACGACAGCAATGAGCAGTTCTTC.

J is TRBJ1-2 and V is TRBV2; 10 bases are shared with TRBD1. This CDR3 spans 14 amino acids. The V segment lost 6 bases and the J segment 4 bases; nucleotides outside the gene matches: 5. The germline V gene has CDR1 SNHLY and CDR2 FYNNEI. CDR3 region: CASRPGQGIYGYTF. The DNA for the CDR3 is TGTGCCAGCAGGCCGGGACAGGGGATCTATGGCTACACCTTC.

The chain carries TRBV29-1 and TRBJ2-7; 7 positions agree with TRBD1. CDR1 and CDR2 (germline): SQVTM, ANQGSEA. The CDR3 has 13 residues. With 7 bases clipped from V and 0 bases from J, the junction kept 6 bases outside the gene matches. CDR3 in amino acids: CSATRGNSYEQYF. DNA of the CDR3: TGCAGCGCTACCAGGGGGAACTCCTACGAGCAGTACTTC.

The chain couples TRBV28 to TRBJ1-5; the match to TRBD1 covers 8 bases. Per germline, CDR1 MDHEN and CDR2 SYDVKM. This CDR3 has 18 amino acids. The V segment lost 3 bases and the J segment 5 bases; nucleotides outside the gene matches: 15. The CDR3 nucleotides read TGTGCCAGCAGTTTTGCAGGGGGCGCATCTTTTTCCGATCAGCCCCAGCATTTT. Amino acids: CASSFAGGASFSDQPQHF.

The V gene is TRBV6-5, the J gene TRBJ1-2, with TRBD1 matching over 7 bases. CDR1 is MNHEY and CDR2 is SVGAGI in the germline V gene. There are 12 residues in the CDR3. V lost 7 bases and J lost 7; bases outside the gene matches: 6. CDR3 DNA sequence: TGTGCCAGCAAGACAGGGATGGGTGGCTACACCTTC. Translation: CASKTGMGGYTF.

This chain uses TRBV5-6 with TRBJ2-2; 7 nucleotides align to TRBD2. With V trimmed by 7 bases and J by 6 bases, 6 bases remained unmatched. The CDR3 loop spans 13 amino acids. Germline V CDR1 and CDR2: SGHDT, YYEEEE. CDR3 bases: TGTGCCAGCGCCCGGGAGGTTCCCGGGGAGCTGTTTTTT. Protein product: CASAREVPGELFF.

The gene calls are TRBV18 and TRBJ2-3, with 8 bases aligning to TRBD2. Germline V gene lookup returns CDR1 KGHSH and CDR2 LQKENI. Unmatched junction bases numbered 6, after V lost 3 bases and J lost 4 bases. The CDR3 spans 15 residues. The CDR3 loop reads CASSPFTSGSDTQYF. For the CDR3, the DNA is TGTGCCAGCTCACCTTTTACTAGCGGTTCAGATACGCAGTATTTT. Looking up the rest from reference TRBV18 and TRBJ2-3 gives the full variable domain: NAGVMQNPRHLVRRRGQEARLRCSPMKGHSHVYWYRQLPEEGLKFMVYLQKENIIDESGMPKERFSAEFPKEGPSILRIQQVVRGDSAAYFCASSPFTSGSDTQYFGPGTRLTVL.

This chain connects TRBV19 to TRBJ2-2; maybe TRBD1 (6 bases). Trimming pared 6 bases from V and 4 bases from J, leaving 15 bases between. Germline-derived CDR1 and CDR2 are LNHDA and SQIVND (reference sequence). The CDR3 is made up of 15 amino acids. CDR3 sequence: CASRQQGVSTGELFF. The CDR3 DNA is TGTGCCAGTAGGCAACAGGGAGTTAGCACCGGGGAGCTGTTTTTT.

This clone was seen at least ten times. V and J are TRBV6-5 and TRBJ1-1; D gene ambiguous. Germline CDR1 reads MNHEY; CDR2 reads SVGAGI. V gave up 7 bases and J gave up 1 base, with 13 bases separating them. The CDR3 has 14 amino acids. CDR3 sequence reads: CASTWGGPNTEAFF. In DNA form, the CDR3 reads TGTGCCAGCACCTGGGGAGGGCCGAACACTGAAGCTTTCTTT.

The V call is TRBV10-3, the J call TRBJ2-3, with D perhaps matching TRBD2 (5 bases). Germline CDR1 ENHRY, CDR2 SYGVKD. The CDR3 is 16 residues long. V was clipped by 4 bases and J by 1 base, with 15 bases between them. The CDR3 sequence is CAISVGSGSRTDTQYF. CDR3 sequence (DNA): TGTGCCATCAGTGTGGGAAGCGGCAGCCGCACAGATACGCAGTATTTT.

The genes are TRBV25-1 and TRBJ1-3; tentatively, D is TRBD1 (5 bases). Trimming pared 10 bases from V and 8 bases from J, leaving 15 bases between. Germline V gene lookup returns CDR1 MGHDK and CDR2 SYGVNS. CDR3 length equals 12 residues. CDR3 amino acids: CATRGSFHTIYF. The CDR3 coding sequence is TGTGCCACCCGGGGGAGCTTTCACACCATATATTTT.

V gene TRBV28 combines with J gene TRBJ1-1; D ambiguous. V lost 6 bases, J lost 1 base, and 9 bases lay in between. CDR1 is MDHEN, CDR2 SYDVKM, per germline. There are 13 residues in the CDR3. As DNA, the CDR3 is TGTGCCAGCAGCCGCCGGGAGAACACTGAAGCTTTCTTT. Translated, it gives CASSRRENTEAFF.

The chain couples TRBV7-9 to TRBJ1-1; D perhaps matches TRBD1 (5 bases). In germline, CDR1 is SEHNR, CDR2 FQNEAQ (reference sequence). Trimming shortened V by 5 bases and J by 7 bases, and 14 bases separated the two germline ends. The CDR3 sequence is 13 residues long. The CDR3 bases are TGTGCCAGCAGCCCCGGGCTCCAGGGTGAAGCTTTCTTT. Encoded protein: CASSPGLQGEAFF.

The gene calls are TRBV28 and TRBJ2-1, with a weak D call TRBD2 (6 bases). Trimming shortened V by 5 bases and J by 6 bases, and 17 bases separated the two germline ends. Germline CDR1 and CDR2: MDHEN and SYDVKM. The CDR3 runs to 15 residues. The CDR3 region is CASSHTGTAVNEQFF. The CDR3 DNA reads as TGTGCCAGCAGTCACACCGGGACTGCTGTCAATGAGCAGTTCTTC.

This sequence joins TRBV3-1 (or the pseudogene TRBV3-2) and TRBJ1-5; weak D call: TRBD1 (6 bases). CDR3 length: 15 amino acids. V shed 1 base and J shed 6 bases, with 13 bases lying between them. CDR1 LGHDT and CDR2 YNNKEL come from the germline V gene (reference sequence). DNA for the CDR3: TGTGCCAGCAGCCAAGGAAGGGCAGGGGCTCAGCCCCAGCATTTT. Translating gives CASSQGRAGAQPQHF.

V usage is TRBV9 and J usage is TRBJ1-6, with 7 bases aligning to TRBD1. Looked up from germline, CDR1 is SGDLS and CDR2 is YYNGEE. Trimming took 4 bases from V and 4 from J; bases not matched to a gene: 8. CDR3 length equals 16 residues. In nucleotides, the CDR3 is TGTGCCAGCAGCCCCGAGACAGGGAATTATAATTCACCCCTCCACTTT. Residues: CASSPETGNYNSPLHF.

The chain recombines TRBV19 with TRBJ2-7; 7 nucleotides agree with TRBD2. The germline V gene has CDR1 LNHDA and CDR2 SQIVND (reference sequence). V lost 6 bases, J lost 3 bases, and 8 bases stayed unmatched. The CDR3 totals 14 residues. The CDR3 protein is CASRPYGGDYEQYF. The CDR3, as DNA: TGTGCCAGTAGGCCCTATGGGGGGGACTACGAGCAGTACTTC.

V is TRBV29-1 and J is TRBJ1-2, with D possibly matching TRBD1 (5 bases). CDR1 SQVTM and CDR2 ANQGSEA come from the germline V gene. The CDR3 runs 16 residues. Trimming removed 5 bases at V and 1 base at J, with 20 bases between. This chain's CDR3 is CSVYDRQIDYNYGYTF. CDR3 nucleotide sequence: TGCAGCGTTTACGATCGACAGATCGATTATAACTATGGCTACACCTTC. The complete variable domain, with remaining parts taken from reference TRBV29-1 and TRBJ1-2, reads SAVISQKPSRDICQRGTSLTIQCQVDSQVTMMFWYRQQPGQSLTLIATANQGSEATYESGFVIDKFPISRPNLTFSTLTVSNMSPEDSSIYLCSVYDRQIDYNYGYTFGSGTRLTVV.